These 9 T cell receptor beta chains originate from one sample sequenced in a study of circulating and synovial CD4+ cells in juvenile arthritis. Sequencing used immunoSEQ multiplex PCR; TCRdb keeps in-frame clones, though not all of them. The sample has tens of thousands of clones, nearly 97% seen once. The specimen sequenced was CD4+ T cells from blood. The source of these receptors is a human donor with juvenile idiopathic arthritis.

V gene TRBV5-6 combines with J gene TRBJ2-2; 15 bases are shared with TRBD2. The J segment lost 1 base and the V segment lost 10 bases, leaving 5 bases of the junction unmatched. CDR1 and CDR2 (germline): SGHDT, YYEEEE. The CDR3 loop spans 16 amino acids. CDR3 sequence reads: CASGTSGRRNTGELFF. CDR3 DNA sequence: TGTGCCTCCGGGACTAGCGGGAGGAGGAACACCGGGGAGCTGTTTTTT.

The chain employs TRBV5-8 and TRBJ2-1; tentative D call: TRBD2 (5 bases). V was cut by 5 bases and J by 6 bases, with 12 bases left in between. This CDR3 has 13 residues. Germline assignment: CDR1 SGHTS and CDR2 YDEGEE. This chain's CDR3 is CASRKWESNEQFF. Here the CDR3 DNA reads TGTGCCAGCAGGAAGTGGGAGTCCAATGAGCAGTTCTTC.

In regard to this clone: Here the CDR3 omits its conserved ending phenylalanine or tryptophan, so a read error is the likely source. The limits of the CDR3 on the DNA are not certain, so only TCRdb's listed CDR3 is given. This rearrangement joins TRBV15 to TRBJ1-2; no check of the table's D call, TRBD1, against the DNA was made. Germline V gives CDR1 LNHNV, CDR2 YYDKDF (reference sequence). With termini counted, the CDR3 has 14 amino acids. This CDR3 is CATSRDRGYYGHTL.

This rearrangement joins TRBV18 to TRBJ2-7, with D possibly matching TRBD2 (6 bases). Looked up from germline, CDR1 is KGHSH and CDR2 is LQKENI. V lost 8 bases to trimming and J lost 6 bases, with 20 bases between them. The CDR3 is 14 residues long. CDR3 amino acids: CASQRVMEGSEQYF. CDR3 nucleotide sequence: TGTGCCAGCCAGCGGGTCATGGAGGGTTCCGAGCAGTACTTC.

Comment on this clone: The same CDR3 also results from other DNA sequences found in this sample. This sequence joins TRBV29-1 and TRBJ1-1; D perhaps matches TRBD1 (6 bases). Trimming removed 4 bases at V and 7 bases at J, with 16 bases between. CDR3 length equals 13 residues. The germline CDR1 and CDR2 sequences are SQVTM and ANQGSEA. CDR3 protein: CSVARWTAGEAFF. Here the CDR3 DNA reads TGCAGCGTTGCGCGGTGGACAGCTGGTGAAGCTTTCTTT.

The V call is TRBV28, the J call TRBJ2-3; TRBD2 aligns across 14 bases. This CDR3 comprises 15 residues. The V segment lost 4 bases and the J segment 6 bases; nucleotides outside the gene matches: 3. CDR1 and CDR2 from the germline V gene are MDHEN and SYDVKM. CDR3 nucleotides: TGTGCCAGCAGTTCGACTAGCGGGAGGGTGGATACGCAGTATTTT. This encodes CASSSTSGRVDTQYF.

V and J are TRBV30 and TRBJ1-2; 7 nucleotides match TRBD1. Germline CDR1 and CDR2: GTSNPN and SVGIG (reference sequence). CDR3 size: 13 residues. Germline trimming cut 8 bases from V and 6 bases from J; bases unmatched to any gene: 12. The CDR3 DNA follows: TGTGCCCGGCAGCTCACTGGGACAGATGGCTACACCTTC. The encoded protein is CARQLTGTDGYTF.

The chain recombines TRBV27 with TRBJ1-2; 7 bases are a match to TRBD1. There are 13 residues in the CDR3. Germline V gene sequence: CDR1 MNHEY, CDR2 SMNVEV (reference sequence). With V trimmed by 5 bases and J by 5 bases, 5 bases remained unmatched. The CDR3 coding sequence is TGTGCCAGCAGTCTCGGGACAGCATATGGCTACACCTTC. This sequence encodes CASSLGTAYGYTF.

This sequence joins TRBV7-9 and TRBJ2-1; D possibly corresponds to TRBD1 (5 bases). There are 18 residues in the CDR3. V gave up 1 base and J gave up 5 bases, with 21 bases separating them. Germline lookup yields CDR1 SEHNR and CDR2 FQNEAQ (reference sequence). CDR3 protein: CASSLGPRATQHNNEQFF. As DNA, the CDR3 is TGTGCCAGCAGCTTAGGTCCCAGGGCAACCCAACACAACAATGAGCAGTTCTTC.